This T cell receptor beta chain was captured by sequencing in a study of shared clonotypes between healthy human individuals. At the level of the study: In total, the donors were a couple of women and a few men aged 18 to 49.

Spread over ten immunoSEQ deep assay plates, unsorted PBMC DNA underwent sequencing. In the original processing: ImmunoSEQ gave junction-only sequences without quality scores, so filtering differed. Clones were read by immunoSEQ multiplex PCR, and TCRdb kept only the in-frame ones, dropping some. For V, J and clone size, that table is used; D and trimming come from the DNA. The repertoire holds about 460,000 clones, with about 74% as singletons. HIV-negative, healthy adults without recent acute infections or vaccinations were the donors. The germline gives CDR1 MGHRA, CDR2 YSYEKL. The V end lost 1 base, the J end lost 7 bases, and 10 bases lay between the germline ends. CDR3 length: 14 residues.

The receptor was derived from a woman in her forties in good health. Some clones in this sample may be carry-over from other donors' samples. This chain joins TRBV4-1 and TRBJ2-2; possibly TRBD1 for D (5 bases). Sequenced sample: PBMCs. CDR3 residues: CASSQGTIGGELFF. CDR3 sequence (DNA): TGCGCCAGCAGCCAAGGGACAATCGGCGGGGAGCTGTTTTTT.